This TCR beta chain is from a study of cytomegalovirus exposure and HLA in healthy donors. Overall study results and limits: In a later analysis, a genetic analysis reported fewer productive-TCR N-insertions in an Asian-associated ancestry cluster than the cohort average. TCR beta V- and J-gene trimming, according to a later analysis, was linked to a missense DCLRE1C variant.

In regard to this clone: Its cognate antigen is unknown.

Per germline, CDR1 SQVTM and CDR2 ANQGSEA. Trimming left V 5 bases short and J 8 bases short, with 13 bases between. There are 12 residues in the CDR3. PCR involved 60 Vbeta and 13 Jbeta primers. The data were produced by immunoSEQ multiplex PCR, yet TCRdb's version contains in-frame clones alone and is incomplete. The table shows fewer than 200,000 clones, with 80% to 90% occurring only once. V gene TRBV29-1 combines with J gene TRBJ1-5; unclear D gene. The sequence derives from a man between 18 and 35 years old in good health and CMV-seropositive. The sample consisted of PBMCs. The DNA of the CDR3 is TGCAGCGTTTCGGAGGGAGGAGAGCCCCAGCATTTT. Protein sequence: CSVSEGGEPQHF.